These T cell receptor beta chains were read from a single sample in a study of T cells in Graves' hyperthyroidism and ophthalmopathy. TCRdb analysed the multiplex PCR reads with MiXCR anew, one entry per CDR3 protein. The repertoire has approximately 640,000 distinct CDR3 sequences, 15% to 20% of them found once; the top ten carry 3.5% to 4%. The material sequenced was blood. The receptors shown here come from a woman aged 25 to 39 with Graves' hyperthyroidism. Both conserved end residues are part of each CDR3. Each record gives: J gene, clone size, D gene, V gene, CDR3 protein, CDR3 DNA. A D gene is named only where the DNA matches it firmly. Clone size is stated in some rows and not others, as once, few, many or a class when expanded.

j_gene: TRBJ1-2; abundance: .; d_gene: .; v_gene: TRBV20-1; CDR3aa: CSASPEYGYTF; CDR3nt: TGCAGTGCTTCCCCCGAGTATGGCTACACCTTC
j_gene: TRBJ1-1; abundance: once; d_gene: .; v_gene: TRBV20-1; CDR3aa: CSARSGNFMNTEAFF; CDR3nt: TGCAGTGCTAGATCTGGGAATTTCATGAACACTGAAGCTTTCTTT
j_gene: TRBJ2-7; abundance: .; d_gene: .; v_gene: TRBV11-2; CDR3aa: CASSSPGNEQYF; CDR3nt: TGTGCCAGCAGCTCTCCGGGAAATGAGCAGTACTTC
j_gene: TRBJ2-2; abundance: .; d_gene: TRBD1; v_gene: TRBV28; CDR3aa: CASSLLTGVGTGELFF; CDR3nt: TGTGCCAGCAGTTTATTGACAGGGGTGGGCACCGGGGAGCTGTTTTTT
j_gene: TRBJ2-4; abundance: few; d_gene: .; v_gene: TRBV14; CDR3aa: CASSRRDNIQYF; CDR3nt: TGTGCCAGCAGCCGCCGGGACAACATTCAGTACTTC
j_gene: TRBJ2-7; abundance: .; d_gene: TRBD2; v_gene: TRBV28; CDR3aa: CASSLGTRAYEQYF; CDR3nt: TGTGCCAGCAGTTTAGGGACTAGAGCCTACGAGCAGTACTTC
j_gene: TRBJ1-5; abundance: many; d_gene: .; v_gene: TRBV20-1; CDR3aa: CSAREGARSNQPQHF; CDR3nt: TGCAGTGCTAGAGAGGGGGCGCGGAGCAATCAGCCCCAGCATTTT
j_gene: TRBJ2-5; abundance: many; d_gene: TRBD1; v_gene: TRBV11-3; CDR3aa: CASSLVGTVRGEETQYF; CDR3nt: TGTGCCAGCAGCTTAGTCGGGACAGTCAGAGGCGAAGAGACCCAGTACTTC
j_gene: TRBJ2-5; abundance: many; d_gene: .; v_gene: TRBV11-2; CDR3aa: CASSLEAIQETQYF; CDR3nt: TGTGCCAGCAGCTTAGAGGCAATCCAAGAGACCCAGTACTTC
j_gene: TRBJ1-2; abundance: few; d_gene: TRBD1; v_gene: TRBV18; CDR3aa: CASSPSQGARGYTF; CDR3nt: TGTGCCAGCTCACCGTCGCAGGGGGCACGGGGCTACACCTTC
j_gene: TRBJ2-1; abundance: many; d_gene: TRBD1; v_gene: TRBV24-1; CDR3aa: CATSDLLGQGRNEQFF; CDR3nt: TGTGCCACCAGTGATTTGCTTGGACAGGGGCGGAATGAGCAGTTCTTC
j_gene: TRBJ1-1; abundance: .; d_gene: .; v_gene: TRBV19; CDR3aa: CASSVDSRGNTEAFF; CDR3nt: TGTGCCAGTAGTGTCGACAGTCGGGGGAACACTGAAGCTTTCTTT
j_gene: TRBJ2-5; abundance: many; d_gene: TRBD1; v_gene: TRBV6-1; CDR3aa: CASSPTPGQGNQETQYF; CDR3nt: TGTGCCAGCAGCCCAACTCCGGGACAGGGAAACCAAGAGACCCAGTACTTC
j_gene: TRBJ1-5; abundance: few; d_gene: .; v_gene: TRBV24-1; CDR3aa: CATSGGGLSNQPQHF; CDR3nt: TGTGCCACCAGTGGCGGGGGGCTATCCAATCAGCCCCAGCATTTT
j_gene: TRBJ2-7; abundance: many; d_gene: TRBD1; v_gene: TRBV30; CDR3aa: CAWSGQGYEQYF; CDR3nt: TGTGCCTGGAGTGGACAGGGCTACGAGCAGTACTTC
j_gene: TRBJ1-5; abundance: many; d_gene: .; v_gene: TRBV19; CDR3aa: CASSIQAGAGQPQHF; CDR3nt: TGTGCCAGTAGTATCCAGGCGGGAGCAGGGCAGCCCCAGCATTTT
j_gene: TRBJ2-5; abundance: many; d_gene: .; v_gene: TRBV29-1; CDR3aa: CSVEGTDPEAQYF; CDR3nt: TGCAGCGTTGAAGGCACCGATCCGGAGGCCCAGTACTTC
j_gene: TRBJ1-2; abundance: few; d_gene: .; v_gene: TRBV7-8; CDR3aa: CASSTDPGGRSEEGYTF; CDR3nt: TGTGCCAGCAGCACAGACCCAGGCGGGCGCTCAGAGGAGGGCTACACCTTC
j_gene: TRBJ2-5; abundance: .; d_gene: TRBD2; v_gene: TRBV6-1; CDR3aa: CASSWSGKETQYF; CDR3nt: TGTGCCAGCAGTTGGAGCGGGAAAGAGACCCAGTACTTC
j_gene: TRBJ1-1; abundance: many; d_gene: .; v_gene: TRBV5-8; CDR3aa: CASSLVQGTEAFF; CDR3nt: TGTGCCAGCAGCTTAGTACAGGGCACTGAAGCTTTCTTT
j_gene: TRBJ2-1; abundance: many; d_gene: TRBD2; v_gene: TRBV25-1; CDR3aa: CASSDLGTSGGYNEQFF; CDR3nt: TGTGCCAGCAGTGACCTCGGGACTAGCGGGGGATACAATGAGCAGTTCTTC
j_gene: TRBJ2-7; abundance: few; d_gene: .; v_gene: TRBV4-1; CDR3aa: CASSQDHRAGEQYF; CDR3nt: TGCGCCAGCAGCCAAGATCACAGGGCGGGCGAGCAGTACTTC
j_gene: TRBJ1-1; abundance: many; d_gene: .; v_gene: TRBV20-1; CDR3aa: CSARRGPEAFF; CDR3nt: TGCAGTGCTAGACGGGGGCCCGAAGCTTTCTTT
j_gene: TRBJ1-2; abundance: many; d_gene: .; v_gene: TRBV7-9; CDR3aa: CASSLVGEILNYGYTF; CDR3nt: TGTGCCAGCAGCTTAGTTGGGGAAATTCTTAACTATGGCTACACCTTC
j_gene: TRBJ1-5; abundance: many; d_gene: .; v_gene: TRBV6-2/TRBV6-3; CDR3aa: CASKSGREPQHF; CDR3nt: TGTGCCAGCAAGTCAGGGAGAGAGCCCCAGCATTTT
j_gene: TRBJ2-1; abundance: few; d_gene: .; v_gene: TRBV12-3/TRBV12-4; CDR3aa: CASSFGTSTYNEQFF; CDR3nt: TGTGCCAGCAGTTTCGGAACTTCCACCTACAATGAGCAGTTCTTC
j_gene: TRBJ2-7; abundance: many; d_gene: .; v_gene: TRBV28; CDR3aa: CASSLRVGGYEQYF; CDR3nt: TGTGCCAGCAGTTTACGCGTCGGAGGCTACGAGCAGTACTTC
j_gene: TRBJ2-5; abundance: .; d_gene: TRBD2; v_gene: TRBV29-1; CDR3aa: CSVEDGGLAGSETQYF; CDR3nt: TGCAGCGTTGAAGATGGGGGACTAGCGGGCTCAGAGACCCAGTACTTC
j_gene: TRBJ2-5; abundance: few; d_gene: TRBD2; v_gene: TRBV27; CDR3aa: CASSLIAGGLETQYF; CDR3nt: TGTGCCAGCAGTTTAATAGCGGGAGGTTTAGAGACCCAGTACTTC
j_gene: TRBJ2-3; abundance: .; d_gene: .; v_gene: TRBV5-4; CDR3aa: CASSLASLTDTQYF; CDR3nt: TGTGCCAGCAGCTTGGCCTCTCTGACAGATACGCAGTATTTT
j_gene: TRBJ2-2; abundance: .; d_gene: .; v_gene: TRBV4-3; CDR3aa: CAGSQDVTAGGELFF; CDR3nt: TGCGCCGGCAGCCAAGATGTAACCGCGGGGGGGGAGCTGTTTTTT
j_gene: TRBJ1-5; abundance: .; d_gene: .; v_gene: TRBV28; CDR3aa: CASSNLQISNQPQHF; CDR3nt: TGTGCCAGCAGTAACCTACAGATAAGCAATCAGCCCCAGCATTTT
j_gene: TRBJ1-2; abundance: many; d_gene: TRBD1; v_gene: TRBV20-1; CDR3aa: CSAPRTGSSGYTF; CDR3nt: TGCAGTGCCCCCAGGACAGGGTCTAGTGGCTACACCTTC
j_gene: TRBJ1-5; abundance: few; d_gene: .; v_gene: TRBV6-2/TRBV6-3; CDR3aa: CASSYLRHYSNQPQHF; CDR3nt: TGTGCCAGCAGTTACCTTCGACATTATAGCAATCAGCCCCAGCATTTT
j_gene: TRBJ1-6; abundance: .; d_gene: .; v_gene: TRBV5-6; CDR3aa: CASSHRVGSPLHF; CDR3nt: TGTGCCAGCAGCCATCGCGTGGGATCACCCCTCCACTTT
j_gene: TRBJ2-7; abundance: few; d_gene: .; v_gene: TRBV9; CDR3aa: CASSVGAGDSYEQYF; CDR3nt: TGTGCCAGCAGCGTAGGTGCCGGGGACTCCTACGAGCAGTACTTC
j_gene: TRBJ2-3; abundance: many; d_gene: TRBD2; v_gene: TRBV7-3; CDR3aa: CASSTTPLAGVGDTQYF; CDR3nt: TGTGCCAGCAGCACAACCCCACTAGCGGGAGTGGGAGATACGCAGTATTTT
j_gene: TRBJ1-1; abundance: few; d_gene: TRBD1; v_gene: TRBV7-2; CDR3aa: CASSGHTGVWTEAFF; CDR3nt: TGTGCCAGCAGCGGACATACAGGGGTGTGGACTGAAGCTTTCTTT
j_gene: TRBJ1-4; abundance: few; d_gene: TRBD1; v_gene: TRBV7-9; CDR3aa: CASSPNRGSGEKLFF; CDR3nt: TGTGCCAGCAGTCCAAACAGGGGAAGTGGAGAAAAACTGTTTTTT
j_gene: TRBJ2-7; abundance: many; d_gene: .; v_gene: TRBV5-1; CDR3aa: CASSLERTTGEQYF; CDR3nt: TGCGCCAGCAGCTTGGAAAGGACGACGGGAGAGCAGTACTTC
j_gene: TRBJ1-2; abundance: many; d_gene: .; v_gene: TRBV12-3/TRBV12-4; CDR3aa: CASSRYGYTF; CDR3nt: TGTGCCAGCAGTCGTTATGGCTACACCTTC
j_gene: TRBJ2-1; abundance: few; d_gene: .; v_gene: TRBV6-1; CDR3aa: CASTPGGPEQFF; CDR3nt: TGTGCCAGCACACCAGGAGGGCCTGAGCAGTTCTTC
j_gene: TRBJ2-1; abundance: .; d_gene: TRBD1; v_gene: TRBV6-1; CDR3aa: CASSSPGTVKYNEQFF; CDR3nt: TGTGCCAGCAGTTCCCCCGGGACAGTAAAATACAATGAGCAGTTCTTC
j_gene: TRBJ1-2; abundance: .; d_gene: TRBD1; v_gene: TRBV4-3; CDR3aa: CASSQDRSNYGYTF; CDR3nt: TGCGCCAGCAGCCAGGACAGGTCTAACTATGGCTACACCTTC
j_gene: TRBJ2-7; abundance: few; d_gene: .; v_gene: TRBV12-3/TRBV12-4; CDR3aa: CASGGGFEQYF; CDR3nt: TGTGCCAGCGGTGGGGGGTTCGAGCAGTACTTC
j_gene: TRBJ2-4; abundance: .; d_gene: .; v_gene: TRBV7-9; CDR3aa: CASSLSGLAKNIQYF; CDR3nt: TGTGCCAGCAGCTTAAGCGGGCTAGCCAAAAACATTCAGTACTTC
j_gene: TRBJ1-4; abundance: .; d_gene: .; v_gene: TRBV2; CDR3aa: CASSSAGKTNEKLFF; CDR3nt: TGTGCCAGCAGCTCAGCAGGGAAGACTAATGAAAAACTGTTTTTT
j_gene: TRBJ2-1; abundance: many; d_gene: TRBD2; v_gene: TRBV6-2/TRBV6-3; CDR3aa: CASSYGNREAYNEQFF; CDR3nt: TGTGCCAGCAGTTACGGGAATCGGGAGGCGTACAATGAGCAGTTCTTC
j_gene: TRBJ2-6; abundance: few; d_gene: .; v_gene: TRBV18; CDR3aa: CASSPPAVTGANVLTF; CDR3nt: TGTGCCAGCTCACCACCTGCAGTAACCGGGGCCAACGTCCTGACTTTC
j_gene: TRBJ2-7; abundance: .; d_gene: TRBD1; v_gene: TRBV27; CDR3aa: CASSGTGVAYEQYF; CDR3nt: TGTGCCAGCAGTGGGACAGGGGTGGCCTACGAGCAGTACTTC
j_gene: TRBJ2-7; abundance: many; d_gene: .; v_gene: TRBV11-2; CDR3aa: CASSSDYINEQYF; CDR3nt: TGTGCCAGCAGCTCGGACTATATCAACGAGCAGTACTTC
j_gene: TRBJ2-1; abundance: .; d_gene: .; v_gene: TRBV27; CDR3aa: CASSPSVNNEQFF; CDR3nt: TGTGCCAGCAGTCCCTCGGTAAACAATGAGCAGTTCTTC
j_gene: TRBJ2-3; abundance: .; d_gene: .; v_gene: TRBV12-3/TRBV12-4; CDR3aa: CASTLARGDTQYF; CDR3nt: TGTGCCAGCACCTTGGCCCGAGGAGATACGCAGTATTTT
j_gene: TRBJ1-5; abundance: .; d_gene: .; v_gene: TRBV2; CDR3aa: CASSSQGGNGPQHF; CDR3nt: TGTGCCAGCAGTAGCCAGGGTGGCAATGGGCCCCAGCATTTT
j_gene: TRBJ2-7; abundance: .; d_gene: .; v_gene: TRBV3-1; CDR3aa: CAGSQECGNEQYF; CDR3nt: TGTGCCGGCAGCCAAGAATGTGGAAACGAGCAGTACTTC
j_gene: TRBJ1-2; abundance: many; d_gene: .; v_gene: TRBV2; CDR3aa: CAVATVYGYTF; CDR3nt: TGTGCCGTAGCGACAGTGTATGGCTACACCTTC
j_gene: TRBJ1-5; abundance: .; d_gene: .; v_gene: TRBV19; CDR3aa: CASLGLFNQPQHF; CDR3nt: TGTGCCAGCCTCGGACTCTTTAATCAGCCCCAGCATTTT
j_gene: TRBJ2-2; abundance: .; d_gene: .; v_gene: TRBV5-1; CDR3aa: CASSLAEANTGELFF; CDR3nt: TGCGCCAGCAGCTTGGCAGAAGCGAACACCGGGGAGCTGTTTTTT
j_gene: TRBJ1-2; abundance: many; d_gene: TRBD1; v_gene: TRBV20-1; CDR3aa: CSAPPRQGYDGYTF; CDR3nt: TGCAGTGCTCCTCCTAGACAGGGGTACGATGGCTACACCTTC